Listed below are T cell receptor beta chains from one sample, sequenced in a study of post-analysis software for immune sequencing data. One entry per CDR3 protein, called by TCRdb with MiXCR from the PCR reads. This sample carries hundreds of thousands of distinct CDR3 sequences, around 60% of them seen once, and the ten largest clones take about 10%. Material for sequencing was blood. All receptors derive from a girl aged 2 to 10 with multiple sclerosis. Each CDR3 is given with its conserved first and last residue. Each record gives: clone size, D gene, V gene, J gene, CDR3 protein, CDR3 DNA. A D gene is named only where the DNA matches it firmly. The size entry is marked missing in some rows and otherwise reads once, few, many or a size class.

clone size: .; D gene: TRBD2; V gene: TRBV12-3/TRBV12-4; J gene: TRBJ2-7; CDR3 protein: CASSHSGRGPYEQYF; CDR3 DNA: TGTGCCAGCAGTCATAGCGGGAGGGGGCCCTACGAGCAGTACTTC
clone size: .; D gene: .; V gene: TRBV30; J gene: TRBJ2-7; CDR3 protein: CAPKREQYF; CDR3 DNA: TGTGCCCCAAAACGCGAGCAGTACTTC
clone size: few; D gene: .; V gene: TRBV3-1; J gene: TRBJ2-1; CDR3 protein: CASSQGRYNEQFF; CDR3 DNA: TGTGCCAGCAGCCAAGGTCGCTACAATGAGCAGTTCTTC
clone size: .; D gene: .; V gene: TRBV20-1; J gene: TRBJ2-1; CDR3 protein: CSARGLDGNEQFF; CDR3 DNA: TGCAGTGCTAGAGGTCTGGACGGCAATGAGCAGTTCTTC
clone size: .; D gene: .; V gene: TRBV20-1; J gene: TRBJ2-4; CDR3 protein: CSADGLLQNIQYF; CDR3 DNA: TGCAGTGCCGACGGTCTATTACAAAACATTCAGTACTTC
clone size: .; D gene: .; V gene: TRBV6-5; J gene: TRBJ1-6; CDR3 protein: CASGPSSPLHF; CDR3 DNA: TGTGCCAGCGGCCCGAGTTCACCCCTCCACTTT
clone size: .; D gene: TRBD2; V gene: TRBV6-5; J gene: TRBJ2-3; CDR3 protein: CASTPTSGSFDTQYF; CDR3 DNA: TGTGCCAGCACCCCTACTAGCGGGAGTTTTGATACGCAGTATTTT
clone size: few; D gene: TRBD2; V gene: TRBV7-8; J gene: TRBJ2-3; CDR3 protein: CASSLGRLAGVDTQYF; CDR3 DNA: TGTGCCAGCAGCTTAGGGCGACTAGCTGGGGTTGATACGCAGTATTTT
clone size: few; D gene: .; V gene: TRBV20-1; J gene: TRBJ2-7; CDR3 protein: CSARGPGRHEQYF; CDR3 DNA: TGCAGTGCTAGAGGGCCGGGTCGCCACGAGCAGTACTTC
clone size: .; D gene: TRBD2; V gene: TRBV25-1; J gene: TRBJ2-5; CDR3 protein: CASSSGLRQETQYF; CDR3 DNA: TGTGCCAGCAGTTCGGGACTACGCCAAGAGACCCAGTACTTC
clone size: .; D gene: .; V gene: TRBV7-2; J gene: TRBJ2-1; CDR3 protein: CASSLVGRVSYNEQFF; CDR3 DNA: TGTGCCAGCAGCTTAGTGGGGCGGGTTAGCTACAATGAGCAGTTCTTC
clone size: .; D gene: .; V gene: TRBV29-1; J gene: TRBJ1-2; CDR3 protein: CSVVDANGAYTF; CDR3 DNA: TGCAGCGTCGTGGACGCAAATGGGGCCTACACCTTC
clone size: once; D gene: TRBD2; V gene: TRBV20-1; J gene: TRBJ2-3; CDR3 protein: CSAIPTSGTDTQYF; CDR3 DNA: TGCAGTGCTATCCCGACTAGCGGCACAGATACGCAGTATTTT
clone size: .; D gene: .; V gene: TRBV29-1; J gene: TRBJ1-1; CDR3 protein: CSVMTGRNTEAFF; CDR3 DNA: TGCAGCGTCATGACAGGAAGGAACACTGAAGCTTTCTTT
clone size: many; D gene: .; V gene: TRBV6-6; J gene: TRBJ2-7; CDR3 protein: CASSYGGSYEQYF; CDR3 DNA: TGTGCCAGCAGTTACGGAGGATCATACGAGCAGTACTTC
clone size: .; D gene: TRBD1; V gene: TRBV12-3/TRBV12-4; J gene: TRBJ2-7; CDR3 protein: CASSLLTPPGGWEQYF; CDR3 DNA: TGTGCCAGCAGCCTACTTACCCCTCCAGGGGGTTGGGAGCAGTACTTC
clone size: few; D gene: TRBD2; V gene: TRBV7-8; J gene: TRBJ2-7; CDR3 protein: CASSARPPGLGLYEQYF; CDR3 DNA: TGTGCCAGCAGCGCGAGACCGCCGGGACTAGGTCTCTACGAGCAGTACTTC
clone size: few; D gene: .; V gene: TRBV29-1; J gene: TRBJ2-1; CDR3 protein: CSVLLTVSSLQFF; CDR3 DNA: TGCAGCGTACTTTTAACGGTCTCGAGTCTGCAGTTCTTC
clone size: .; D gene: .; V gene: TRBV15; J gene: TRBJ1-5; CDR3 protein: CATRAGADQPQHF; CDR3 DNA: TGTGCCACCAGGGCGGGGGCGGATCAGCCCCAGCATTTT
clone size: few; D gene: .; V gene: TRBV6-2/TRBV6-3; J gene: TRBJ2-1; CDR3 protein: CASSSYGSYNEQFF; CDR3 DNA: TGTGCCAGCAGTTCCTACGGATCCTACAATGAGCAGTTCTTC
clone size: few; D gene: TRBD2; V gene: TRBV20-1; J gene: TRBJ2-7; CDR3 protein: CSAGGTSGRVEQYF; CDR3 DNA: TGCAGTGCCGGGGGGACTAGCGGGAGGGTCGAGCAGTACTTC
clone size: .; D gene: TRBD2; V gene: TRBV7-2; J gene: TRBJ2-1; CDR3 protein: CASSPRGLAGGRGQFF; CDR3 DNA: TGTGCCAGCAGCCCCCGAGGGCTAGCGGGAGGGAGGGGGCAGTTCTTC
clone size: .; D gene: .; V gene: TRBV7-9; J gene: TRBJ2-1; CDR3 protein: CASSLGTGQLTNEQFF; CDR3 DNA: TGTGCCAGCAGCTTAGGTACAGGGCAGCTAACAAATGAGCAGTTCTTC
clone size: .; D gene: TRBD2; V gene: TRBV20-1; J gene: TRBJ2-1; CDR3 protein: CSARELAGSYNEQFF; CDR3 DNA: TGCAGTGCTAGAGAACTAGCGGGCTCCTACAATGAGCAGTTCTTC
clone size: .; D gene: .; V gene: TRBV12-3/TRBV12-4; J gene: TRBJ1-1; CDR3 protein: CASRGGSAQNTEAFF; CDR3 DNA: TGTGCCAGCAGAGGTGGCTCGGCTCAGAACACTGAAGCTTTCTTT
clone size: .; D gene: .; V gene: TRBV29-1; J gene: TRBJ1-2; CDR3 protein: CSVEAGDYGYTF; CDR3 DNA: TGCAGCGTTGAGGCAGGGGACTATGGCTACACCTTC